The clone carrying this T cell receptor beta chain has only one observation. These data belong to a study of blood T cell repertoires in COVID-19. Study overall: Sites in the United States, Italy and Spain provided acute and convalescent COVID-19 samples. From T cells, B-cell-depleted T cells, or PBMCs came the material, which was cDNA or gDNA.

The CDR3 sequence is 15 residues long. Germline V CDR1 and CDR2: KGHDR, SFDVKD. V was clipped by 3 bases and J by 0 bases, with 9 bases between them. Authors' analysis steps: From reference gene primer amplification, estimates of nucleated cell counts were derived. Method: immunoSEQ multiplex PCR; TCRdb's copy keeps in-frame clones and lacks some. The V and J calls and clone size are taken from that table; D and trimming were inferred from the DNA. The table lists about 53,000 clones, 85% to 95% of them singletons. The clonotype comes from a human donor in a cohort sampled during active COVID-19. Input material: peripheral blood. The genes are TRBV24-1 and TRBJ2-3; weak D call: TRBD2 (6 bases). The CDR3 loop is CATSDPGTSTDTQYF. In nucleotides, the CDR3 is TGTGCCACCAGTGATCCTGGGACTAGCACAGATACGCAGTATTTT.